This T cell receptor beta chain appears in the sequencing data of a study of OX40 agonist ivuxolimab in advanced cancers. Turning to the study itself: Eligibility admitted prior anti-PD-1, anti-PD-L1 or anti-CTLA-4 therapy; about 40% had some.

Study results and limitations: Relative to CD4+ cells, CD8+ T cells on average had more expanded clones. It was not determined which antigens were specifically recognized by the peripheral T cells that had undergone clonal expansion.

As to this clone: Its antigen is unidentified.

Produced via immunoSEQ multiplex PCR; TCRdb's table is partial and in-frame only. This table holds roughly 70,000 clones, about 87% found once. The CDR3 sequence is 13 residues long. J was trimmed by 5 bases and V by 5 bases; bases with no gene match: 3. From germline, CDR1 is SGHAT and CDR2 FQNNGV. This specimen was CD4+ or CD8+ T cells sorted from blood, taken in a trial of the OX40 agonist ivuxolimab. The clonotype comes from an adult with an advanced solid tumor such as melanoma, head and neck, liver or kidney cancer. The V call is TRBV11-2, the J call TRBJ2-5; 9 bases match TRBD1. The CDR3 is CASSPQGAETQYF. DNA for the CDR3: TGTGCCAGCAGCCCACAGGGGGCTGAGACCCAGTACTTC.